The 24 T cell receptor beta chains below all came from one sample that was sequenced in a study of cytomegalovirus exposure and HLA in healthy donors. The PCR had 60 Vbeta and 13 Jbeta primers. Measured with immunoSEQ multiplex PCR; TCRdb has only the in-frame clones, and not every one. This table has about 170,000 clones, 78% appearing once. Sequenced material: PBMCs. These receptors were taken from a woman between 45 and 60 years old in good health and CMV-seropositive.

The gene calls are TRBV7-8 and TRBJ2-3; 8 nucleotides agree with TRBD1. Germline lookup yields CDR1 SGHVS and CDR2 FQNEAQ. The CDR3 spans 17 residues. The J segment lost 3 bases and the V segment lost 4 bases, leaving 12 bases of the junction unmatched. Here the CDR3 DNA reads TGTGCCAGCAGCTCCGTCGGACAGGGCGGAAAAACAGATACGCAGTATTTT. It translates to CASSSVGQGGKTDTQYF.

The chain links TRBV5-6 to TRBJ1-2, with a possible D match to TRBD1 (5 bases). The CDR3 has 16 residues. The germline CDR1 and CDR2 sequences are SGHDT and YYEEEE. Trimming cost V 0 bases and J 8 bases, with 20 bases left between them. In nucleotides, the CDR3 is TGTGCCAGCAGCTTGGGCCCTGGCCAGGGCGCGGGGGGCTACACCTTC. Residues: CASSLGPGQGAGGYTF.

CDR3: CASSPGLASWGQFF. In nucleotides, the CDR3 is TGTGCCAGCTCACCGGGACTAGCGAGTTGGGGACAGTTCTTC. The chain couples TRBV18 to TRBJ2-1; 10 bases align to TRBD2. Germline trimming cut 3 bases from V and 13 bases from J; bases unmatched to any gene: 9. CDR3 length: 14 amino acids. Germline V gene lookup returns CDR1 KGHSH and CDR2 LQKENI.

This clone was counted only a few times. The chain has TRBV6-5 and TRBJ2-3; maybe TRBD2 (6 bases). The V end lost 5 bases, the J end lost 3 bases, and 12 bases lay between the germline ends. The CDR3 length is 14 residues. Germline CDR1 MNHEY, CDR2 SVGAGI. CDR3 sequence reads: CASSLRGETDTQYF. As DNA, the CDR3 is TGTGCCAGCAGTCTCCGCGGGGAGACAGATACGCAGTATTTT.

The chain combines TRBV4-1 with TRBJ2-7, with 13 bases that match TRBD2. The CDR3 sequence is 16 residues long. In germline, CDR1 is MGHRA, CDR2 YSYEKL. V lost 3 bases and J lost 3; bases outside the gene matches: 5. CDR3 region: CASSHLTSGGFYEQYF. The DNA of the CDR3 is TGCGCCAGCAGCCACTTGACTAGCGGGGGGTTCTACGAGCAGTACTTC.

V and J are TRBV10-3 and TRBJ1-5; tentatively, D is TRBD1 (5 bases). Germline CDR1 reads ENHRY; CDR2 reads SYGVKD. The CDR3 is 15 amino acids. Trimming took off 3 bases at V and 0 bases at J, with 9 bases between the two ends. For the CDR3, the DNA is TGTGCCATCAGTGACCAAAGGGGTAGCAATCAGCCCCAGCATTTT. Its protein is CAISDQRGSNQPQHF.

This clone was seen a handful of times. The V and J genes are TRBV6-1 and TRBJ2-1; 8 bases are shared with TRBD1. This CDR3 is 16 amino acids long. Trimming removed 2 bases from V and 9 bases from J; junction bases left unmatched: 12. The germline CDR1 and CDR2 sequences are MNHNS and SASEGT. DNA for the CDR3: TGTGCCAGCAGTGAATTGTCCCAGGGGGCGTGGGGTGAGCAGTTCTTC. Residues: CASSELSQGAWGEQFF.

V usage is TRBV9 and J usage is TRBJ1-3; maybe TRBD1 (5 bases). The CDR3 spans 14 residues. Germline values: CDR1 SGDLS, CDR2 YYNGEE. V lost 5 bases to trimming and J lost 0 bases, with 9 bases between them. CDR3 in amino acids: CASRGGDSGNTIYF. The CDR3 region has the DNA TGTGCCAGCAGAGGAGGGGACTCTGGAAACACCATATATTTT.

The chain couples TRBV6-1 to TRBJ1-6, with 9 bases matching TRBD1. Germline-derived CDR1 and CDR2 are MNHNS and SASEGT. The CDR3 length is 15 residues. The trim removed 2 bases at V and 7 bases at J, leaving 3 bases unmatched. The CDR3 DNA sequence: TGTGCCAGCAGTGAATTAGACAGGGGGAATTCACCCCTCCACTTT. The encoded protein is CASSELDRGNSPLHF.

This sequence joins TRBV19 and TRBJ2-6, with a possible D match to TRBD1 (6 bases). This CDR3 has 17 amino acids. CDR1 and CDR2 from the germline V gene are LNHDA and SQIVND (reference sequence). The V and J ends lost 5 bases and 0 bases respectively, with 14 bases between them. CDR3 protein: CASSPGQPFSGANVLTF. CDR3 in DNA: TGTGCCAGTAGTCCGGGACAACCATTCTCTGGGGCCAACGTCCTGACTTTC.

This rearrangement joins TRBV1 to TRBJ2-1; TRBD2 is the table's D call and was not checked against the DNA. TRBV1 is flagged as a pseudogene. This CDR3 is built from 18 residues. The CDR3 coding sequence is TGCACCAGCAGCCAACACCGGGTATGGGGGGGGATGTACAATGAGCAGTTCTTC. It translates to CTSSQHRVWGGMYNEQFF.

The chain employs TRBV7-9 and TRBJ2-3; 8 nucleotides line up with TRBD2. Germline V gene data show CDR1 as SEHNR and CDR2 as FQNEAQ (reference sequence). This CDR3 region has 16 residues. V dropped 6 bases and J dropped 2; count of bases not matched to a gene: 10. This CDR3 is CASRLGGGTLTDTQYF. CDR3 DNA: TGTGCCAGCAGACTCGGGGGGGGAACCCTCACAGATACGCAGTATTTT.

The chain joins TRBV19 to TRBJ1-2; 11 positions match TRBD1. Trimming at V came to 1 base and at J to 4 bases, leaving 2 bases not matched to a gene. The CDR3 runs to 15 residues. Germline V gene data show CDR1 as LNHDA and CDR2 as SQIVND (reference sequence). The CDR3 loop is CASSIGTGGAYGYTF. In nucleotides, the CDR3 is TGTGCCAGTAGTATAGGGACAGGGGGCGCCTATGGCTACACCTTC. The complete variable domain, with remaining parts taken from reference TRBV19 and TRBJ1-2, reads DGGITQSPKYLFRKEGQNVTLSCEQNLNHDAMYWYRQDPGQGLRLIYYSQIVNDFQKGDIAEGYSVSREKKESFPLTVTSAQKNPTAFYLCASSIGTGGAYGYTFGSGTRLTVV.

The rearrangement uses TRBV23-1 and TRBJ1-2; 9 bases are a match to TRBD1. TRBV23-1 is known as an ORF, though its function is uncertain. This CDR3 has 15 amino acids. V lost 6 bases and J lost 0; bases outside the gene matches: 5. The CDR3, as DNA: TGCGCCAGCAGGCGGGGGACAGGGCCTAACTATGGCTACACCTTC. Residues: CASRRGTGPNYGYTF.

This clone appeared once. V is TRBV6-1 and J is TRBJ2-5, with 7 bases aligning to TRBD1. Gene TRBJ2-7 matches the end of the DNA better, so the J call may be wrong. CDR1 MNHNS and CDR2 SASEGT come from the germline V gene. This CDR3 has 15 residues. The CDR3 spells CASSPRQGGSYEQYF. The CDR3 coding sequence is TGTGCCAGCAGTCCCCGACAGGGTGGCTCCTACGAGCAGTACTTC.

This chain uses TRBV6-5 with TRBJ1-3; 7 nucleotides line up with TRBD1. CDR1 is MNHEY, CDR2 SVGAGI, per germline. The CDR3 loop spans 14 amino acids. V was clipped by 2 bases and J by 3 bases; unmatched bases: 1. The CDR3, as DNA: TGTGCCAGCAGTTACAGACAGGGTGGAAACACCATATATTTT. Translation: CASSYRQGGNTIYF.

As DNA, the CDR3 is TGCAGCACGGGACAGGGGGCGGTTGAGCAGTTCTTC. It is translated as CSTGQGAVEQFF. The chain has TRBV29-1 and TRBJ2-1; 12 bases are shared with TRBD1. The V gene end was trimmed by 8 bases and the J gene end by 9 bases; junction bases not matched to a gene: 5. The CDR3 has 12 amino acids. Germline CDR1 reads SQVTM; CDR2 reads ANQGSEA.

The CDR3 spells CASSRDRGRGNTEAFF. CDR3 sequence (DNA): TGTGCCAGTAGTCGGGACAGGGGGCGAGGGAACACTGAAGCTTTCTTT. The chain is built from TRBV19 and TRBJ1-1, with 12 bases fitting TRBD1. The CDR3 covers 16 residues. The V segment lost 5 bases and the J segment 1 base; nucleotides outside the gene matches: 5. The germline gives CDR1 LNHDA, CDR2 SQIVND (reference sequence).

This clone was observed a handful of times. The rearrangement joins TRBV7-9 to TRBJ2-1; TRBD2 is a possible D gene (5 bases). The CDR3 has 14 residues. Germline loops: CDR1 SEHNR, CDR2 FQNEAQ (reference sequence). V was pared by 7 bases and J by 6 bases, with 16 bases between. The CDR3 here is CASTNSLGRNEQFF. Written as DNA, the CDR3 is TGTGCCAGCACCAATTCACTAGGGCGCAATGAGCAGTTCTTC.

This chain joins TRBV2 and TRBJ2-3; 11 positions match TRBD1. With V trimmed by 5 bases and J by 0 bases, 4 bases remained unmatched. This CDR3 has 16 amino acids. CDR1 and CDR2 (germline): SNHLY, FYNNEI. As DNA, the CDR3 is TGTGCCAGCAGTCCGGACAGGGGGCATAGCACAGATACGCAGTATTTT. Amino acid sequence: CASSPDRGHSTDTQYF.

The CDR3 DNA is TGCAGCGTTTCATGGGGGGGCGCGGATCAGCCCCAGCATTTT. This sequence encodes CSVSWGGADQPQHF. The chain links TRBV29-1 to TRBJ1-5; D possibly corresponds to TRBD1 (6 bases). V lost 5 bases and J 5 bases, leaving 16 bases between the germline ends. The germline V gene has CDR1 SQVTM and CDR2 ANQGSEA. The CDR3 loop spans 14 amino acids.

This chain connects TRBV30 to TRBJ2-6; D gene uncertain. V was pared by 0 bases and J by 0 bases, with 6 bases between. The CDR3 contains 15 residues. Germline V gives CDR1 GTSNPN, CDR2 SVGIG (reference sequence). The DNA of the CDR3 is TGTGCCTGGAGTGTACTGATCTCTGGGGCCAACGTCCTGACTTTC. As protein: CAWSVLISGANVLTF.

This clone was seen only once. The rearrangement links TRBV27 to TRBJ2-5; the D gene is possibly TRBD1 (6 bases). Germline CDR1 reads MNHEY; CDR2 reads SMNVEV (reference sequence). The V end lost 5 bases, the J end lost 1 base, and 14 bases lay between the germline ends. This CDR3 has 15 residues. CDR3 loop: CASSPVTGRQETQYF. The DNA of the CDR3 is TGTGCCAGCAGTCCCGTGACAGGTCGCCAAGAGACCCAGTACTTC.

CDR3 in DNA: TGTGCCAGTGGTCTAGCGGGGGTCACCGGGGAGCTGTTTTTT. It codes for CASGLAGVTGELFF. This rearrangement joins TRBV19 to TRBJ2-2, with TRBD2 matching 10 bases. Germline CDR1 LNHDA, CDR2 SQIVND (reference sequence). With V trimmed by 8 bases and J by 4 bases, 4 bases remained unmatched. The CDR3 runs to 14 residues. Complete variable domain (other parts from reference TRBV19 and TRBJ2-2): DGGITQSPKYLFRKEGQNVTLSCEQNLNHDAMYWYRQDPGQGLRLIYYSQIVNDFQKGDIAEGYSVSREKKESFPLTVTSAQKNPTAFYLCASGLAGVTGELFFGEGSRLTVL.